The source of this T cell receptor (beta chain) is a study of T cell responses to AZD1222 COVID-19 vaccine. Notes on this clone: Its antigen is unknown.

Here immunoSEQ multiplex PCR was the method, and the copy in TCRdb shows in-frame clones only, minus some. This table has around 200,000 clones, around 90% appearing once. General observations from the study: It should be noted that donors were predominantly white British and more often female, and clonal diversity was possibly underestimated. Only a handful of individuals given AZD1222 were seropositive at baseline. There were repertoire samples only from the period after the peak T cell response.

Deletions cut 0 bases from V and 0 bases from J, with 5 bases between. Germline lookup yields CDR1 ENHRY and CDR2 SYGVKD. This CDR3 contains 15 residues. The sequenced sample was peripheral blood, obtained on day 0 of AZD1222 vaccination. The clonotype was recovered from an adult in good health. The chain recombines TRBV10-3 with TRBJ2-2; no clear D gene. The CDR3 DNA sequence: TGTGCCATCAGTGAGTCCGGATCGAACACCGGGGAGCTGTTTTTT. Its protein is CAISESGSNTGELFF.